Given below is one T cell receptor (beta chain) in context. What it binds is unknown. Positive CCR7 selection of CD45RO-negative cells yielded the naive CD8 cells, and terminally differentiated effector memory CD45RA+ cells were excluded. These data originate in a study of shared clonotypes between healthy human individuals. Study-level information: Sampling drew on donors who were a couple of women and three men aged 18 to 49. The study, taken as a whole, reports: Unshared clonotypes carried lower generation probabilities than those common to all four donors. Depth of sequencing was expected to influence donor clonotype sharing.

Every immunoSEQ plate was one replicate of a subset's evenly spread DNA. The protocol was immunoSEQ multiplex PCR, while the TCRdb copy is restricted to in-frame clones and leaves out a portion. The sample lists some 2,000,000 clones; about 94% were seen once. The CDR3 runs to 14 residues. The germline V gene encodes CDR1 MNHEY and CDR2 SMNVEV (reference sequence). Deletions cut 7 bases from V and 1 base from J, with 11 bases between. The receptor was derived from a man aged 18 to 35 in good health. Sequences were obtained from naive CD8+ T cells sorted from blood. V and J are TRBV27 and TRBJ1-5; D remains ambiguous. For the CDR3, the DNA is TGTGCCAGCAATCAAATCGGGAGCAATCAGCCCCAGCATTTT. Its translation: CASNQIGSNQPQHF.